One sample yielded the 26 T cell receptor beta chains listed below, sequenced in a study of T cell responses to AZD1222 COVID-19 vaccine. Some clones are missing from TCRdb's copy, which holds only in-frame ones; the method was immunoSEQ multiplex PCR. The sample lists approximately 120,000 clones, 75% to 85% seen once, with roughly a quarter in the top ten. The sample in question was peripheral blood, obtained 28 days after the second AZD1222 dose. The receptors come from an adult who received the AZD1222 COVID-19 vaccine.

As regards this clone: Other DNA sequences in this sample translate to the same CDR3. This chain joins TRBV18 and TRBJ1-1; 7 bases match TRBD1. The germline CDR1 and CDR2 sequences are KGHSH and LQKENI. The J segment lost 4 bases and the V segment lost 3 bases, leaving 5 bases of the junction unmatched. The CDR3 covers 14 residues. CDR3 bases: TGTGCCAGCTCACCTGGGCCAGGGGGCACTGAAGCTTTCTTT. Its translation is CASSPGPGGTEAFF.

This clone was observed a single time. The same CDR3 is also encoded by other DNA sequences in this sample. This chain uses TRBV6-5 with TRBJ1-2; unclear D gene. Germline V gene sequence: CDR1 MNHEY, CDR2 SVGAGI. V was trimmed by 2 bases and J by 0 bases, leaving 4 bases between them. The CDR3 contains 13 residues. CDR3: CASSYGANYGYTF. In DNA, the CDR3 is TGTGCCAGCAGTTACGGAGCTAACTATGGCTACACCTTC.

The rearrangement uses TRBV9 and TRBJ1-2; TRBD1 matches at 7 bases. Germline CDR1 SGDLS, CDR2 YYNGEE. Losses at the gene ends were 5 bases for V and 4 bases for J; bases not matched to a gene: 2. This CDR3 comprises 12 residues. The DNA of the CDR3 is TGTGCCAGCAGTCGGGACAGCTATGGCTACACCTTC. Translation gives CASSRDSYGYTF. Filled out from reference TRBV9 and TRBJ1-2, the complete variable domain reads DSGVTQTPKHLITATGQRVTLRCSPRSGDLSVYWYQQSLDQGLQFLIQYYNGEERAKGNILERFSAQQFPDLHSELNLSSLELGDSALYFCASSRDSYGYTFGSGTRLTVV.

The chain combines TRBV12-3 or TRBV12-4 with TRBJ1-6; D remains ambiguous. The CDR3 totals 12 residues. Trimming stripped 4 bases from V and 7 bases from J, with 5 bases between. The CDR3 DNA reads TGTGCCAGCAGTTCGCAGAATTCACCCCTCCACTTT. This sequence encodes CASSSQNSPLHF.

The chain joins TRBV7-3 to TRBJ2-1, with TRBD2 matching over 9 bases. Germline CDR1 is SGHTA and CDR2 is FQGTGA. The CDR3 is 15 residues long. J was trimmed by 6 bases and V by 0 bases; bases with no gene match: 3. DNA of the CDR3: TGTGCCAGCAGCTTAACGCTAGCGGGACCCAATGAGCAGTTCTTC. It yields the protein CASSLTLAGPNEQFF. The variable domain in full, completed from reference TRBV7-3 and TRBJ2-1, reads GAGVSQTPSNKVTEKGKYVELRCDPISGHTALYWYRQSLGQGPEFLIYFQGTGAADDSGLPNDRFFAVRPEGSVSTLKIQRTERGDSAVYLCASSLTLAGPNEQFFGPGTRLTVL.

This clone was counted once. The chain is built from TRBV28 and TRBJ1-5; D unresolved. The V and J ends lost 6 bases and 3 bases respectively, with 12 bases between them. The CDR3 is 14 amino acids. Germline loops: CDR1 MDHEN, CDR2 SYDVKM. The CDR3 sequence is CASRSPGNNQPQHF. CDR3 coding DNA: TGTGCCAGCAGGTCCCCAGGTAACAATCAGCCCCAGCATTTT.

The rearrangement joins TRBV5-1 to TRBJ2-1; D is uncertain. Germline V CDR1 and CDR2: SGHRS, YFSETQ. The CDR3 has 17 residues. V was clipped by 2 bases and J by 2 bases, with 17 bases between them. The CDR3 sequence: CASSFGNSVPPYNEQFF. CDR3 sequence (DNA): TGCGCCAGCAGCTTTGGTAACTCGGTCCCACCCTACAATGAGCAGTTCTTC.

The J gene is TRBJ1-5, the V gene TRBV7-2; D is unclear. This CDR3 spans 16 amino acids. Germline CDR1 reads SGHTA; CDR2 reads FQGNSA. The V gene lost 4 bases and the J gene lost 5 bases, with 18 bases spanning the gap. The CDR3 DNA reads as TGTGCCAGCAGCTACGCCTCGGGGTTGTCGCATCAGCCCCAGCATTTT. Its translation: CASSYASGLSHQPQHF.

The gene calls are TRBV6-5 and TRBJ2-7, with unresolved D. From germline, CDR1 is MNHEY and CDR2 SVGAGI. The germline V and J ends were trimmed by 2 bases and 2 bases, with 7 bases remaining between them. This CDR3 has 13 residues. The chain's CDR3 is CASSYEQAYEQYF. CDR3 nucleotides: TGTGCCAGCAGTTACGAGCAGGCCTACGAGCAGTACTTC.

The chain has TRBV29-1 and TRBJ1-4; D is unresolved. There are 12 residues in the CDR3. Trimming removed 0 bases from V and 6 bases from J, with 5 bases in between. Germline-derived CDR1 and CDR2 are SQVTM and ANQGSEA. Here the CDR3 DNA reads TGCAGCGTTGAAGATTGGGATGAAAAACTGTTTTTT. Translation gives CSVEDWDEKLFF.

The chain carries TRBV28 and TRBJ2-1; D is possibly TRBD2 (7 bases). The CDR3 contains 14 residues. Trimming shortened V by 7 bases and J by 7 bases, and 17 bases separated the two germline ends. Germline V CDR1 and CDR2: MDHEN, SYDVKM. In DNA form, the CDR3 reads TGTGCCAGCATTGGGGGGGCAAGGTTGAATGAGCAGTTCTTC. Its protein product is CASIGGARLNEQFF. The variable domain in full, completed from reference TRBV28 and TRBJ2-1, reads DVKVTQSSRYLVKRTGEKVFLECVQDMDHENMFWYRQDPGLGLRLIYFSYDVKMKEKGDIPEGYSVSREKKERFSLILESASTNQTSMYLCASIGGARLNEQFFGPGTRLTVL.

In DNA, the CDR3 is TGTGCCAGCAGCCCGGGGGTAGCGGGGCGGGCCGGCGCAGATACGCAGTATTTT. Translation gives CASSPGVAGRAGADTQYF. The J gene is TRBJ2-3, the V gene TRBV3-1 (or the pseudogene TRBV3-2); 8 bases fit TRBD2. The CDR3 is made up of 18 amino acids. V gave up 4 bases and J gave up 4 bases; unmatched junction bases: 16. From germline, CDR1 is LGHDT and CDR2 YNNKEL (reference sequence).

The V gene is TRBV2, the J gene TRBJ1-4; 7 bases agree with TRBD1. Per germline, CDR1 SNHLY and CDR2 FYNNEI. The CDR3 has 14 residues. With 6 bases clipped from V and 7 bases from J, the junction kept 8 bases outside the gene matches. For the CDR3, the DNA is TGTGCCAGCAGCGCCTGGGCAGGGGGTGAAAAACTGTTTTTT. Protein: CASSAWAGGEKLFF.

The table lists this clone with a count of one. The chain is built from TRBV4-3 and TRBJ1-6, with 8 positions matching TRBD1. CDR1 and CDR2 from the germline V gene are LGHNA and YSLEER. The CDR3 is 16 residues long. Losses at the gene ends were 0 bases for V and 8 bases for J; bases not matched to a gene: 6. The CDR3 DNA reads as TGCGCCAGCAGCCAAGAGGTGGGGACAGGCTATTCACCCCTCCACTTT. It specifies CASSQEVGTGYSPLHF.

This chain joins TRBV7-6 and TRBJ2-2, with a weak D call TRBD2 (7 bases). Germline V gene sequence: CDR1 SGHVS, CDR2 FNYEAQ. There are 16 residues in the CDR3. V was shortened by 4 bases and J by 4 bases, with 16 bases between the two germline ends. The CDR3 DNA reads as TGTGCCAGCAGCTCACAGGGAGGGGAGGTCACCGGGGAGCTGTTTTTT. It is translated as CASSSQGGEVTGELFF.

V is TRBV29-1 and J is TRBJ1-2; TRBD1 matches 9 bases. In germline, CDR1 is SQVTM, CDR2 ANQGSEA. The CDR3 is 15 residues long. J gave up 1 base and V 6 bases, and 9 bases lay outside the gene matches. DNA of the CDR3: TGCAGCGTCGTCCCGGGACAGGGACTTAACTATGGCTACACCTTC. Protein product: CSVVPGQGLNYGYTF.

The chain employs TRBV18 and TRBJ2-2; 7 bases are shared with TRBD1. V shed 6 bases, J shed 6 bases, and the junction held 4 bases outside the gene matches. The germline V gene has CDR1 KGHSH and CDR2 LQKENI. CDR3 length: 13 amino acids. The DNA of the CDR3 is TGTGCCAGCTCCCGACAGGGTCCCGGGGAGCTGTTTTTT. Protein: CASSRQGPGELFF.

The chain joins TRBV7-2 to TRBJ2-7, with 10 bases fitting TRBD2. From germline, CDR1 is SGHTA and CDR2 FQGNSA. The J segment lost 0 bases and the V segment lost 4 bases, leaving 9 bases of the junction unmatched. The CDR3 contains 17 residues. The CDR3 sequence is CASSYRSGGSYSYEQYF. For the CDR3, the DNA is TGTGCCAGCAGCTACCGTAGCGGGGGGTCCTACTCCTACGAGCAGTACTTC.

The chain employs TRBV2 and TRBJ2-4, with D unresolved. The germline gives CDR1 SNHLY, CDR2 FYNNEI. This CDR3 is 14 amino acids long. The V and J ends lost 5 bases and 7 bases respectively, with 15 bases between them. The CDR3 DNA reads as TGTGCCAGCAGTCTAGAGGCAGGATCTAACATTCAGTACTTC. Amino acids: CASSLEAGSNIQYF.

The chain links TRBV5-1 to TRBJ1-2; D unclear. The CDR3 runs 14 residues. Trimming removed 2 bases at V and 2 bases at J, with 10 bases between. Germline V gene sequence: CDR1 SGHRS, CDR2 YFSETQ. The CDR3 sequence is CASSFLTENYGYTF. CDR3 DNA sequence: TGCGCCAGCAGCTTTTTGACGGAAAACTATGGCTACACCTTC. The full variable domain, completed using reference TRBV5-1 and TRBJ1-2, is KAGVTQTPRYLIKTRGQQVTLSCSPISGHRSVSWYQQTPGQGLQFLFEYFSETQRNKGNFPGRFSGRQFSNSRSEMNVSTLELGDSALYLCASSFLTENYGYTFGSGTRLTVV.

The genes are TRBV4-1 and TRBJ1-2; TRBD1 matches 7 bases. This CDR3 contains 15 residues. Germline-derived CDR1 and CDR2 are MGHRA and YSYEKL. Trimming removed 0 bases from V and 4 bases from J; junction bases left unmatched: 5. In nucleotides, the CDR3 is TGCGCCAGCAGCCAAGATACCCAGGGGGTCTATGGCTACACCTTC. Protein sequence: CASSQDTQGVYGYTF.

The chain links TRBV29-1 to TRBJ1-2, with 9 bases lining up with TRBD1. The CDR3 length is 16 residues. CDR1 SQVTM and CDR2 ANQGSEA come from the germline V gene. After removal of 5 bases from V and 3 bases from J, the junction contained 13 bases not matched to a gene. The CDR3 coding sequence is TGCAGCGTTACCCCGGGACAGGGAAGGGGTGACTATGGCTACACCTTC. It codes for CSVTPGQGRGDYGYTF.

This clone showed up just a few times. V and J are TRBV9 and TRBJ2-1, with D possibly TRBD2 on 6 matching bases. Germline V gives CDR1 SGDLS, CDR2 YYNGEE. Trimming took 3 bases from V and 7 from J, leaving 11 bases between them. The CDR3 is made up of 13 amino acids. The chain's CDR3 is CASSESGRNEQFF. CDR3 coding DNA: TGTGCCAGCAGCGAGTCAGGGAGGAATGAGCAGTTCTTC.

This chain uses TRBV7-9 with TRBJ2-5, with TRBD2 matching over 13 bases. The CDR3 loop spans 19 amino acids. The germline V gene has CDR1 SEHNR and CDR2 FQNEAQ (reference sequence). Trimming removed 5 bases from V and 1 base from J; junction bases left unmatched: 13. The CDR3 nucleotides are TGTGCCAGCAGCGCTATGGGACTAGCGGGGCGCAGTCGCCAAGAGACCCAGTACTTC. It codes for CASSAMGLAGRSRQETQYF. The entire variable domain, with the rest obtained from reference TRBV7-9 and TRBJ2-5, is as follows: DTGVSQNPRHKITKRGQNVTFRCDPISEHNRLYWYRQTLGQGPEFLTYFQNEAQLEKSRLLSDRFSAERPKGSFSTLEIQRTEQGDSAMYLCASSAMGLAGRSRQETQYFGPGTRLLVL.

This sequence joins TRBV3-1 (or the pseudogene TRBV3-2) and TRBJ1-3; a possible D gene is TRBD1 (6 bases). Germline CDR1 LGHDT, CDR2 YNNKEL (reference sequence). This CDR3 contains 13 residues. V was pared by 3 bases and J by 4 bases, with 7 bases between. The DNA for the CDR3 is TGTGCCAGCAGCCAGGGGGCAGGAAACACCATATATTTT. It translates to CASSQGAGNTIYF.

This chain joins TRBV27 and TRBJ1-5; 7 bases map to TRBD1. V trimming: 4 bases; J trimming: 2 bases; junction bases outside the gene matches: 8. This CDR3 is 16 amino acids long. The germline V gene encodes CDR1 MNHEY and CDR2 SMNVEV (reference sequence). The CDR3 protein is CASSYRGQRRNQPQHF. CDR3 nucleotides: TGTGCCAGCAGTTACAGGGGACAGCGCCGCAATCAGCCCCAGCATTTT.